Listed here is a single T cell receptor (beta chain). Its antigen remains unidentified. Base qualities are not at hand, and no much larger clone is one base apart. The germline V gene specifies SGHRS as CDR1 and YFSETQ as CDR2. V trim: 5 bases; J trim: 0 bases; unmatched bases: 6. Spanning cysteine to phenylalanine, the CDR3 consists of 18 amino acids. The CDR3 DNA has 54 bases and is translated from base 1. This sample was taken from a study of Ad26.COV2.S vaccination and SARS-CoV-2 variants (dated by TCRdb to the early 2020s). Regarding the complete study: Donors in the vaccine arm were drawn from COV1001, a multicentre, randomized, double-blind, placebo-controlled phase I-IIa trial testing Ad26.COV2.S in healthy adults. Ad26.COV2.S was administered intramuscularly at a dose of 5x10^10 or 1x10^11 viral particles, either as one shot or as two shots given 56 days apart. Sequencing of the TCRbeta repertoire served to evaluate the specificity and breadth of SARS-CoV-2-reactive T cell receptors following Ad26.COV2.S vaccination. A total of about 30 samples were included in the TCR-sequenced set, comprising some 20 Ad26.COV2.S vaccine recipients, 5 placebo recipients and 8 SARS-CoV-2 convalescent individuals. Trial participants were randomized into five groups of five: low-dose or high-dose Ad26.COV2.S given once or twice, or placebo on both occasions. Investigators did not know the trial group allocation while performing experiments and assessing outcomes.

Results and caveats for the whole study, not just this receptor: Comparable non-spike TCR breadth was observed between vaccine and placebo recipients, consistent with only spike being contained in the vaccine. After vaccination, substantial breadth of spike-specific CD8+ and CD4+ T cell responses was reported. The study lacked the statistical power to compare responses across vaccine doses or regimens. Compared with placebo recipients, Ad26.COV2.S recipients showed higher spike-specific TCR breadth (P = 0.0014). It was noted by the authors that total T cell responses may have been underestimated by the TCR breadth and depth analyses.

Explained via the paper, the treatment or condition label denotes: about 20 received Ad26.COV2.S at low or high dose, single or two shots; about 5 received placebo; per-sample allocation not given. For vaccine and placebo recipients, the sequenced repertoires came from samples collected on day 63 after the first injection. Cohort 1b enrolled fewer than 30 adults aged 18-55 years at a single site in Boston, USA, between 29 July and 7 August 2020. Ad26.COV2.S was a replication-incompetent adenovirus type 26 vector that expressed a prefusion-stabilized SARS-CoV-2 spike protein derived from the original Wuhan strain. TCRbeta CDR3 regions were sequenced with the immunoSEQ Assay. After extraction, genomic DNA underwent amplification by bias-controlled multiplex PCR, followed by high-throughput sequencing. Per the source publication's procedure: Collapsing and filtering of sequences were performed to quantify the absolute abundance of each unique TCRbeta CDR3 region. T cell fraction was estimated by normalizing TCRbeta template counts to usable DNA, with usable DNA measured through amplification of reference genes found in all nucleated cells. Repertoire TCRs were annotated as SARS-CoV-2-specific when V gene, CDR3 amino acid sequence and J gene were exactly matched to a known reactive TCR set. MIRA supplied the reference SARS-CoV-2 TCR set, which was filtered for enrichment in COVID-19-positive ImmuneCODE repertoires so that public or cross-reactive TCRs were removed. Based on the MIRA antigens, annotated TCRs were further analysed at the level of specific ORF or position within ORF. Breadth was defined as the number of annotated unique rearrangements divided by the total number of unique productive rearrangements, and depth was defined as the summed frequency of the annotated unique rearrangements. Two-sided Wilcoxon rank-sum tests were applied when comparing TCR breadth between groups. As stored in TCRdb, this immuneACCESS dataset retains in-frame rearrangements with V and J assigned. A fraction of the clones does not appear; measured against another copy, unresolved V genes explain less than half of the discrepancy, and the remainder lacks a known reason. V, J and clone size derive from that table, while D and trimming were established from the DNA sequence. The sample table records fewer than 600,000 clones; about 89% of these occur just once. The ten biggest clones cover approximately 1.7% of the sample.

The sequence derives from a person aged 18-65 years who received the Ad26.COV2.S COVID-19 vaccine or a placebo. The chain couples TRBV5-1 to TRBJ2-1, with 15 middle bases fitting TRBD2. Sequences were derived from peripheral blood, sampled in a trial of Ad26.COV2.S vaccine versus placebo. The CDR3 region reads CASRGLAGGLSSYNEQFF. The nucleotide sequence reads as follows: TGCGCCAGCAGGGGACTAGCGGGAGGCCTGAGCTCCTACAATGAGCAGTTCTTC. This CDR3, with the reference TRBV5-1 and TRBJ2-1 proteins standing in past its ends, gives the full variable domain KAGVTQTPRYLIKTRGQQVTLSCSPISGHRSVSWYQQTPGQGLQFLFEYFSETQRNKGNFPGRFSGRQFSNSRSEMNVSTLELGDSALYLCASRGLAGGLSSYNEQFFGPGTRLTVL.